The clone carrying this T cell receptor beta chain was seen a single time. This sample stems from a study of OX40 agonist ivuxolimab in advanced cancers. Sequencing used immunoSEQ multiplex PCR; TCRdb keeps in-frame clones, though not all of them. The profile shows tens of thousands of clones, about 80% of them singletons. Sequences were derived from CD4+ or CD8+ T cells sorted from blood, sampled in a trial of the OX40 agonist ivuxolimab. This receptor was obtained from an adult with an advanced solid tumor such as melanoma, head and neck, liver or kidney cancer.

The CDR3 reads CASSEVLQGLYGYTF. The CDR3 nucleotides read TGTGCCAGCAGTGAAGTGCTACAGGGCCTCTATGGCTACACCTTC. The J gene is TRBJ1-2, the V gene TRBV6-1; D possibly corresponds to TRBD1 (6 bases). Germline V gene sequence: CDR1 MNHNS, CDR2 SASEGT. This CDR3 contains 15 residues. Trimming removed 1 base from V and 4 bases from J, with 13 bases in between.